The 5 T cell receptor beta chains listed next were all sequenced from one sample in a study of blood T cell repertoires in COVID-19. Method: immunoSEQ multiplex PCR; TCRdb's copy keeps in-frame clones and lacks some. The table records over 20,000 clones, over 90% of them present only once. The specimen was peripheral blood. All receptors derive from a human donor in a cohort sampled during active COVID-19.

The V call is TRBV6-6, the J call TRBJ1-1; 12 bases fit TRBD1. The CDR3 is 15 residues long. V was pared by 4 bases and J by 5 bases, with 5 bases of the junction left unmatched. Germline-derived CDR1 and CDR2 are MNHNY and SVGAGI (reference sequence). The CDR3 spells CASSLWDRGQTEAFF. The CDR3 DNA is TGTGCCAGCAGTTTATGGGACAGGGGGCAAACTGAAGCTTTCTTT.

The rearrangement links TRBV18 to TRBJ2-5, with a possible D match to TRBD1 (6 bases). CDR1 is KGHSH and CDR2 is LQKENI in the germline V gene. Between the trimmed V and J ends, which lost 3 bases and 4 bases, there was a span of 9 bases. This CDR3 has 13 amino acids. CDR3 sequence (DNA): TGTGCCAGCTCACCGGGACAAGGAGAGACCCAGTACTTC. It specifies CASSPGQGETQYF.

This chain connects TRBV7-9 to TRBJ2-7, with D unresolved. The V and J ends lost 5 bases and 3 bases respectively, with 14 bases between them. The CDR3 spans 14 residues. CDR1 and CDR2 from the germline V gene are SEHNR and FQNEAQ (reference sequence). CDR3 in DNA: TGTGCCAGCAGCGAAGACTTAACGAGCTACGAGCAGTACTTC. It is translated as CASSEDLTSYEQYF.

This rearrangement joins TRBV7-9 to TRBJ1-3; possible D gene TRBD1, 5 bases. Germline V gene lookup returns CDR1 SEHNR and CDR2 FQNEAQ (reference sequence). V lost 0 bases, J lost 0 bases, and 9 bases lay in between. The CDR3 runs 16 residues. Written as DNA, the CDR3 is TGTGCCAGCAGCTTAGCGTGGGGGGGCTCTGGAAACACCATATATTTT. Its translation is CASSLAWGGSGNTIYF.

In this sample, this clone turned up once. This sequence joins TRBV7-9 and TRBJ1-1; tentative D call: TRBD1 (5 bases). Trimming pared 1 base from V and 2 bases from J, leaving 11 bases between. Germline V gene sequence: CDR1 SEHNR, CDR2 FQNEAQ (reference sequence). The CDR3 contains 15 residues. The CDR3 sequence is CASSLVGHTNTEAFF. The CDR3 DNA sequence: TGTGCCAGCAGCTTAGTGGGGCATACAAACACTGAAGCTTTCTTT.